Following are 8 T cell receptor beta chains from one sample sequenced in a study of cytotoxic CD8 clonotypes in ibrutinib-treated CLL. Sequencing used immunoSEQ multiplex PCR; TCRdb keeps in-frame clones, though not all of them. The top ten hold around 5% of the sample, which has about 6,000 clones, about 70% seen once. Sequencing was performed on PBMCs, taken before ibrutinib treatment. These receptors were taken from a human donor with chronic lymphocytic leukemia.

The chain carries TRBV7-9 and TRBJ1-2; 8 nucleotides line up with TRBD1. The CDR3 covers 15 residues. Germline V CDR1 and CDR2: SEHNR, FQNEAQ (reference sequence). Unmatched junction bases numbered 7, after V lost 5 bases and J lost 2 bases. CDR3: CASSPDDRGNYGYTF. The CDR3, as DNA: TGTGCCAGCAGCCCCGACGACAGGGGCAACTATGGCTACACCTTC.

The CDR3 DNA is TGTGCCAGCAGGCCTCCATTAGCTACACTGTTAGACGAGCAGTACTTC. Translated, it gives CASRPPLATLLDEQYF. The chain recombines TRBV21-1 with TRBJ2-7; the table's TRBD2 call for D was not verified on the DNA. TRBV21-1 is termed a pseudogene. The CDR3 consists of 16 residues.

The chain recombines TRBV11-3 with TRBJ1-1; 8 nucleotides align to TRBD1. The trim removed 4 bases at V and 2 bases at J, leaving 9 bases unmatched. This CDR3 spans 16 amino acids. Germline V gene lookup returns CDR1 SGHNT and CDR2 YENEEA. The CDR3 is CASSYISGGGNTEAFF. CDR3 bases: TGTGCCAGCAGCTATATATCAGGGGGCGGAAACACTGAAGCTTTCTTT.

The gene calls are TRBV28 and TRBJ2-1; 8 bases fit TRBD2. V gave up 5 bases and J gave up 5 bases; unmatched junction bases: 8. Germline V gives CDR1 MDHEN, CDR2 SYDVKM. The length of the CDR3 is 15 residues. The CDR3 here is CASSPLAGTHNEQFF. In DNA, the CDR3 is TGTGCCAGCAGTCCTTTAGCGGGAACACACAATGAGCAGTTCTTC. Full variable domain (outside the CDR3, taken from reference TRBV28 and TRBJ2-1): DVKVTQSSRYLVKRTGEKVFLECVQDMDHENMFWYRQDPGLGLRLIYFSYDVKMKEKGDIPEGYSVSREKKERFSLILESASTNQTSMYLCASSPLAGTHNEQFFGPGTRLTVL.

J is TRBJ2-2 and V is TRBV5-5; D is unclear. The germline V gene encodes CDR1 SGHKS and CDR2 YYEKEE (reference sequence). This CDR3 spans 14 amino acids. V shed 4 bases and J shed 6 bases, with 13 bases lying between them. CDR3 sequence: CASSTVDRSGELFF. The DNA for the CDR3 is TGTGCCAGCAGCACCGTCGATAGGTCCGGGGAGCTGTTTTTT. Using reference TRBV5-5 and TRBJ2-2 for the parts outside the CDR3, the full variable domain is DAGVTQSPTHLIKTRGQQVTLRCSPISGHKSVSWYQQVLGQGPQFIFQYYEKEERGRGNFPDRFSARQFPNYSSELNVNALLLGDSALYLCASSTVDRSGELFFGEGSRLTVL.

This clone was seen more than once but under ten times. The rearrangement links TRBV25-1 to TRBJ2-5; D possibly corresponds to TRBD2 (6 bases). The germline CDR1 and CDR2 sequences are MGHDK and SYGVNS. This CDR3 is 13 amino acids long. V lost 5 bases and J 2 bases, leaving 9 bases between the germline ends. The CDR3 protein is CASSPRGQETQYF. DNA for the CDR3: TGTGCCAGCAGTCCCCGGGGGCAAGAGACCCAGTACTTC.

This clone came up a few times. The chain links TRBV6-4 to TRBJ2-7; D gene uncertain. V lost 1 base and J 4 bases, leaving 20 bases between the germline ends. Germline CDR1 reads MRHNA; CDR2 reads SNTAGT. The CDR3 length is 17 residues. The CDR3 is CASSDLHTHLGLYEQYF. For the CDR3, the DNA is TGTGCCAGCAGTGACTTACATACACATCTGGGCCTGTACGAGCAGTACTTC.

The chain couples TRBV11-3 to TRBJ2-4; D is possibly TRBD2 (5 bases). Germline CDR1 is SGHNT and CDR2 is YENEEA. Trimming shortened V by 0 bases and J by 10 bases, and 16 bases separated the two germline ends. The CDR3 covers 15 residues. The CDR3: CASSLDTVASGIQYF. CDR3 in DNA: TGTGCCAGCAGCTTAGATACAGTGGCGAGCGGAATTCAGTACTTC.